This T cell receptor (beta chain) was recorded in a study of spatial heterogeneity in lung cancer. Study-wide background: Each distinct TCR and UMI combination averaged more than ten appearances in raw reads. Points from the study as a whole: Resection saw ubiquitous expanded tumor TCRs appear in blood more than follow-up did.

A unique molecular identifier was attached to every TCR cDNA molecule. TCRdb analysed the 5' RACE reads with MiXCR anew, one entry per CDR3 protein. The table shows under 11,000 distinct CDR3 sequences, with 3% to 4% occurring only once. Noted time point: sample taken at primary tumor resection. Whole RNA from tumor, nontumor lung or frozen PBMC was sequenced unsorted. The donor population consisted of approximately 70 patients with untreated, early-stage non-small cell lung cancer. This CDR3 is 14 amino acids long. V lost 6 bases and J 6 bases, leaving 15 bases between the germline ends. This clonotype was seen a few times. The antigen is undetermined. This beta chain was picked up by a library intended for alpha chains and is off target, so its count carries little meaning.

The input for sequencing was PBMCs, taken at surgery. V and J are TRBV12-3 or TRBV12-4 and TRBJ2-1, with D maybe TRBD2 (5 bases). The TCR originated in a female donor with early-stage non-small cell lung cancer. CDR3 DNA sequence: TGTGCCAGCAGCCTGCCGGGGATTATCAATGAGCAGTTCTTC. Protein product: CASSLPGIINEQFF.